The 13 T cell receptor beta chains below were found in one sample sequenced in a study of post-analysis software for immune sequencing data. No antigen is known for these receptors. Overall study findings and caveats: TRBV segments more frequent in patients than in controls numbered several and included TRBV5-6, TRBV5-1 and TRBV20-1.

Unique molecular identifiers tagged the TCR beta cDNA libraries. One entry per CDR3 protein, called by TCRdb with MiXCR from the PCR reads. The data contain about 820,000 distinct CDR3 sequences, roughly 50% of them seen just once; the ten biggest clones take up roughly 4.4%. The source material was blood. The origin of the receptors is a girl under 18 with multiple sclerosis.

This clonotype was seen a handful of times. J is TRBJ2-5 and V is TRBV5-1, with D tentatively TRBD1 or TRBD2 (5 bases each). In germline, CDR1 is SGHRS, CDR2 YFSETQ. This CDR3 contains 14 residues. V lost 8 bases and J lost 0, with 14 bases in between. The CDR3 bases are TGCGCCAGTCACCGGGACCTTGACCAAGAGACCCAGTACTTC. Protein: CASHRDLDQETQYF.

In DNA, the CDR3 is TGTGCCAGCTTGCCAGGGACAGGTGTCCATGGCTACACCTTC. This sequence encodes CASLPGTGVHGYTF. The genes are TRBV6-6 and TRBJ1-2; 8 positions match TRBD1. The CDR3 sequence is 14 residues long. Germline CDR1 reads MNHNY; CDR2 reads SVGAGI (reference sequence). Trimming cost V 8 bases and J 6 bases; bases outside gene matches: 11.

This chain joins TRBV20-1 and TRBJ2-1; 13 bases line up with TRBD2. J gave up 7 bases and V 3 bases, and 6 bases lay outside the gene matches. This CDR3 spans 15 amino acids. Germline V gene data show CDR1 as DFQATT and CDR2 as SNEGSKA (reference sequence). The CDR3 DNA reads TGCAGTGCTAGGAGACTAGCGGGAGGTTCAAATGAGCAGTTCTTC. Protein product: CSARRLAGGSNEQFF.

V usage is TRBV7-9 and J usage is TRBJ1-2; 10 bases are shared with TRBD1. The length of the CDR3 is 16 residues. The germline CDR1 and CDR2 sequences are SEHNR and FQNEAQ (reference sequence). The trim removed 5 bases at V and 6 bases at J, leaving 12 bases unmatched. The CDR3 bases are TGTGCCAGCAGCACCATGTCCGGGACAGGGGTCGATGGCTACACCTTC. Translating gives CASSTMSGTGVDGYTF.

This clonotype showed up just once. This chain uses TRBV9 with TRBJ1-6; D is possibly TRBD1 (5 bases). In germline, CDR1 is SGDLS, CDR2 YYNGEE. The CDR3 has 14 amino acids. The V end was cut by 0 bases, the J end by 10 bases, with 11 bases between. CDR3 protein: CASSVVGTGSPLHF. CDR3 bases: TGTGCCAGCAGCGTAGTGGGGACCGGCTCACCCCTCCACTTT.

This chain uses TRBV9 with TRBJ2-3, with D uncertain. The CDR3 length is 13 residues. V lost 6 bases to trimming and J lost 1 base, with 9 bases between them. Looked up from germline, CDR1 is SGDLS and CDR2 is YYNGEE. CDR3 in DNA: TGTGCCAGCAACAACGGAGGCACAGATACGCAGTATTTT. Protein sequence: CASNNGGTDTQYF.

The sample holds one count of this clonotype. A single base separates this from a much larger clone, so it may be a read error. The chain carries TRBV5-1 and TRBJ2-4; 11 bases match TRBD2. TRBJ2-5 explains the end of the DNA better; the J call may be wrong. Germline CDR1 is SGHRS and CDR2 is YFSETQ. This CDR3 contains 15 residues. The CDR3 nucleotides are TGCGTCAGCAGCTCATTACTAGCGGGAGAAGAGACCCAGTACTTC. Translated: CVSSSLLAGEETQYF.

The genes are TRBV5-1 and TRBJ2-2; perhaps TRBD1 as D (6 bases). The CDR3 extends over 14 amino acids. Germline values: CDR1 SGHRS, CDR2 YFSETQ. V lost 3 bases and J 5 bases, leaving 11 bases between the germline ends. The CDR3, as DNA: TGCGCCAGCAGCTCCAGGGGTGGGACCGGGGAGCTGTTTTTT. It is translated as CASSSRGGTGELFF.

The V call is TRBV29-1, the J call TRBJ2-6, with 8 bases aligning to TRBD1. Germline values: CDR1 SQVTM, CDR2 ANQGSEA. The CDR3 sequence is 17 residues long. V shed 5 bases and J 0 bases; nucleotides not matched to a gene: 9. The CDR3 nucleotides are TGCAGCGTTCGCCCCGGACAGGGAGTCTCTGGGGCCAACGTCCTGACTTTC. This codes for CSVRPGQGVSGANVLTF.

This clonotype was counted only a few times. The chain links TRBV5-1 to TRBJ2-7, with D perhaps given as TRBD1 or TRBD2 (5 bases each). V was clipped by 5 bases and J by 4 bases, with 19 bases between them. CDR3 size: 15 residues. Germline CDR1 reads SGHRS; CDR2 reads YFSETQ. The CDR3 bases are TGCGCCAGCAGTTCCGGGACCCGGTGGACTTACGAGCAGTACTTC. The encoded protein is CASSSGTRWTYEQYF.

The chain carries TRBV6-1 and TRBJ1-5; 8 bases fit TRBD1. With V trimmed by 5 bases and J by 1 base, 7 bases remained unmatched. The CDR3 is made up of 16 amino acids. In germline, CDR1 is MNHNS, CDR2 SASEGT. The CDR3 bases are TGTGCCAGCAGTAAGTCGGACAGGGTGAGCAATCAGCCCCAGCATTTT. Amino acid sequence: CASSKSDRVSNQPQHF.

The CDR3 region has the DNA TGCAGCGTTGAGGGGTGGGGGAAAGGCGAGCAGTACTTC. Translating it yields CSVEGWGKGEQYF. This chain joins TRBV29-1 and TRBJ2-7, with D perhaps given as TRBD1 or TRBD2 (5 bases each). CDR1 is SQVTM, CDR2 ANQGSEA, per germline. The CDR3 loop spans 13 amino acids. The V end was cut by 3 bases, the J end by 6 bases, with 15 bases between.

There are many counts of this clonotype. This chain joins TRBV10-3 and TRBJ2-7; D possibly corresponds to TRBD2 (5 bases). Germline-derived CDR1 and CDR2 are ENHRY and SYGVKD. V lost 2 bases to trimming and J lost 9 bases, with 11 bases between them. The CDR3 covers 12 residues. The CDR3 DNA reads as TGTGCCATCAGTGAGACGAGGGCGTTGCAGTACTTC. Residues: CAISETRALQYF.